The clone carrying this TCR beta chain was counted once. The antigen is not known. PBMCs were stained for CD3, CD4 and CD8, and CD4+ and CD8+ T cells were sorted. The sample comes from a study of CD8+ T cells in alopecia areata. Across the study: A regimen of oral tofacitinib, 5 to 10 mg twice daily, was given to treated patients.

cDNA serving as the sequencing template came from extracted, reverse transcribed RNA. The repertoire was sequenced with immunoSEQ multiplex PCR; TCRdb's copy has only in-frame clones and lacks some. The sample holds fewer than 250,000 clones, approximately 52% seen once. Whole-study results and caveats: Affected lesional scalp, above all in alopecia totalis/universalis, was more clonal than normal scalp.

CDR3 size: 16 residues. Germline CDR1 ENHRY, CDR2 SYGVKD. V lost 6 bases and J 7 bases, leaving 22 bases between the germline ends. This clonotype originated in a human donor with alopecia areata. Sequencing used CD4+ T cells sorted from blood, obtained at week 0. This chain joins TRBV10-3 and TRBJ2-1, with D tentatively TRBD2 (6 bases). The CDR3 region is CAISAPPSGERNEQFF. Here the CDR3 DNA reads TGTGCCATCAGCGCGCCCCCTTCGGGGGAGAGGAATGAGCAGTTCTTC.